Below are 7 T cell receptor beta chains sequenced from a single sample in a study of CD8 T cells in ankylosing spondylitis. TCRdb passed the 5' RACE reads through MiXCR, listing each CDR3 protein once. The table has just under 550,000 distinct CDR3 sequences, 9.5% to 15% seen once. Antigen specificity for these receptors is unknown. Whole-study results and caveats: Blood from ankylosing spondylitis patients appeared to carry a characteristic roughly eight-variant TCR beta motif.

The sample consisted of blood, either unsorted or a sorted T cell fraction (not recorded which). The receptor source for this set is a male donor with ankylosing spondylitis.

The chain carries TRBV5-6 and TRBJ1-2, with 11 nucleotides matching TRBD1. J gave up 10 bases and V 6 bases, and 8 bases lay outside the gene matches. The CDR3 is 13 residues long. The germline gives CDR1 SGHDT, CDR2 YYEEEE. The CDR3 is CASTPDRGRVYTF. The CDR3 coding sequence is TGTGCCAGCACCCCGGACAGGGGGCGAGTCTACACCTTC.

This clonotype was detected a few times. The chain recombines TRBV5-6 with TRBJ2-4; perhaps D is TRBD1 or TRBD2 (5 bases each). There are 15 residues in the CDR3. Trimming cost V 4 bases and J 9 bases, with 20 bases left between them. Germline V gene sequence: CDR1 SGHDT, CDR2 YYEEEE. The CDR3 DNA reads TGTGCCAGCAGCCAGGACCGGGGCTATCAAATCATTCAGTACTTC. Residues: CASSQDRGYQIIQYF.

The CDR3, as DNA: TGTGCCAGCAGCCAAGAAGGGCGACAGCGTTACTCTGGAAACACCATATATTTT. Protein product: CASSQEGRQRYSGNTIYF. The chain has TRBV3-1 and TRBJ1-3, with D possibly matching TRBD1 (5 bases). Per the germline V gene, CDR1 is LGHDT and CDR2 is YNNKEL (reference sequence). The CDR3 is made up of 18 amino acids. The V end lost 0 bases, the J end lost 0 bases, and 15 bases lay between the germline ends.

This clonotype was detected only a few times. This sequence joins TRBV6-1 and TRBJ1-3; D gene ambiguous. The germline V and J ends were trimmed by 5 bases and 0 bases, with 17 bases remaining between them. The germline gives CDR1 MNHNS, CDR2 SASEGT. The length of the CDR3 is 17 residues. The CDR3: CASSRRYGRLSGNTIYF. In DNA, the CDR3 is TGTGCCAGCAGTCGCCGATATGGACGCCTCTCTGGAAACACCATATATTTT.

This clonotype was counted a few times. The chain links TRBV12-5 to TRBJ2-4, with D perhaps being TRBD1 or TRBD2 (6 bases each). The CDR3 covers 15 residues. CDR1 is LGHNT and CDR2 is FRNRAP in the germline V gene. The V end was cut by 6 bases, the J end by 0 bases, with 12 bases between. The CDR3 spells CASGGGGKAKNIQYF. The CDR3 coding sequence is TGTGCTAGTGGGGGGGGCGGGAAAGCCAAAAACATTCAGTACTTC.

This sequence joins TRBV11-3 and TRBJ2-1; the D gene could be TRBD1 or TRBD2 (6 bases each). V shed 2 bases and J shed 8 bases, with 16 bases lying between them. The CDR3 contains 15 residues. Germline V gives CDR1 SGHNT, CDR2 YENEEA. The CDR3 sequence: CASSLRGQVWDEQFF. DNA for the CDR3: TGTGCCAGCAGCTTACGGGGGCAAGTTTGGGATGAGCAGTTCTTC.

The chain employs TRBV3-1 and TRBJ2-2, with D possibly matching TRBD1 (6 bases). The CDR3 extends over 15 amino acids. V shed 4 bases and J shed 7 bases, with 16 bases lying between them. Germline CDR1 and CDR2: LGHDT and YNNKEL (reference sequence). CDR3: CASSPYLGADGELFF. The CDR3 DNA follows: TGTGCCAGCAGCCCGTATCTGGGGGCGGACGGGGAGCTGTTTTTT.